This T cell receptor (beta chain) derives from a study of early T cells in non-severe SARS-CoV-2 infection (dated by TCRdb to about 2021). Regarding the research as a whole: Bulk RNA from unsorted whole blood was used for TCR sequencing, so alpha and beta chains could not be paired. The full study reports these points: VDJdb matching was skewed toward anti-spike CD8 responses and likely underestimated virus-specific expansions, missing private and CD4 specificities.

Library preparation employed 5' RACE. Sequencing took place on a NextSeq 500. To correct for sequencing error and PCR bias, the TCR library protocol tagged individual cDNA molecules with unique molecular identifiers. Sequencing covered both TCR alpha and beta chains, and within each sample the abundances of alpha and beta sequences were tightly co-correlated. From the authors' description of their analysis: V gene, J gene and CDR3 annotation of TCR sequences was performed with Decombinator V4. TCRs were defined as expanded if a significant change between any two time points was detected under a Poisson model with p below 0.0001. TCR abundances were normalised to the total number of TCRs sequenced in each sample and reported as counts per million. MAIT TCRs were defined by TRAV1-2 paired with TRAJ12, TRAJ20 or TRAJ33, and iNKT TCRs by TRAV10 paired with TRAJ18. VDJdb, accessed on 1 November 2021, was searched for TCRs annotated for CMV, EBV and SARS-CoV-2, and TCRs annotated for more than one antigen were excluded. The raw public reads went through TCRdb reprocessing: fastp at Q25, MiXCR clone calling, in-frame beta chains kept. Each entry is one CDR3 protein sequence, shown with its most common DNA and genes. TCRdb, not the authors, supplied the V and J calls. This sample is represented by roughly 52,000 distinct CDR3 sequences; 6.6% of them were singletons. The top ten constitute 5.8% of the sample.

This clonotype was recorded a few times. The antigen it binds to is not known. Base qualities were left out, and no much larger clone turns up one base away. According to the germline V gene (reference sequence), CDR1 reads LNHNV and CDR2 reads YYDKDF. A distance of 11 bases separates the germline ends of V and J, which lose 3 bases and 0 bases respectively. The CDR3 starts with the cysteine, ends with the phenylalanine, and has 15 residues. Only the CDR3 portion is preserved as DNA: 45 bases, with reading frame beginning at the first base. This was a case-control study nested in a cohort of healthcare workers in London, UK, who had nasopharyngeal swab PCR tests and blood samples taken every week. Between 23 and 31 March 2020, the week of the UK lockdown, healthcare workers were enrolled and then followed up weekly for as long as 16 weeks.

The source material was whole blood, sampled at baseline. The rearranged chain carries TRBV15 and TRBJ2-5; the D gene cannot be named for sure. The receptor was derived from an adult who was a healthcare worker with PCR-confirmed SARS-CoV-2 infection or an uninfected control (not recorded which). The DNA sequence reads TGTGCCACCAGCAGTGGCCTAGGCAACCAAGAGACCCAGTACTTC. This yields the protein CATSSGLGNQETQYF.